This TCR beta chain appears in the sequencing data of a study of control samples from healthy donors and cancer patients. Only in-frame clones appear in the TCRdb table, and some are missing; sequencing was by immunoSEQ multiplex PCR. The sample gives approximately 150,000 clones, approximately 94% of which show up once; over 10% is in the top ten. A single count supports this clone. The sequenced sample was blood. The source of this sequence is a man aged 40-49 years in good health.

The CDR3 loop is CASSASGTDYGYTF. CDR3 DNA sequence: TGTGCCAGCAGCGCCTCCGGGACAGACTATGGCTACACCTTC. The rearrangement links TRBV9 to TRBJ1-2; 7 bases agree with TRBD1. The CDR3 is 14 amino acids. J was trimmed by 3 bases and V by 3 bases; bases with no gene match: 5. Germline V gene lookup returns CDR1 SGDLS and CDR2 YYNGEE.